This T cell receptor (beta chain) was profiled in a study of response to subunit inactivated influenza vaccine. This clonotype occurred many times. Its target is unknown. TCRdb passed the RT-PCR reads through MiXCR, listing each CDR3 protein once. In the table there are around 490,000 distinct CDR3 sequences, under 9% of which are singletons. Study-wide points: Authors suggested each seasonal flu vaccination may recruit only limited numbers of new T cells.

The CDR3 loop spans 13 amino acids. The V and J ends lost 2 bases and 8 bases respectively, with 12 bases between them. The specimen comprised PBMCs from blood, sampled roughly 24 months after vaccination. The clonotype originates from a man aged 50-75 years who received an inactivated influenza vaccine. The gene calls are TRBV12-3 or TRBV12-4 and TRBJ1-2; a weak D match, TRBD1 (6 bases). CDR3 sequence (DNA): TGTGCCAGCAGTTTAAATGGGGGCCGCGGCTACACCTTC. It encodes CASSLNGGRGYTF.